These 22 T cell receptor beta chains were sequenced from one sample in a study of blood T cell repertoires in COVID-19. The repertoire was sequenced with immunoSEQ multiplex PCR; TCRdb's copy has only in-frame clones and lacks some. This table holds 80,000 to 90,000 clones, approximately 86% found once. Sequencing was performed on peripheral blood. The receptors come from an elderly woman with COVID-19, enrolled during active disease.

This chain uses TRBV6-5 with TRBJ1-5; D is uncertain. There are 16 residues in the CDR3. Trimming pared 0 bases from V and 0 bases from J, leaving 9 bases between. The germline V gene encodes CDR1 MNHEY and CDR2 SVGAGI. CDR3 in amino acids: CASSYSGRSSNQPQHF. The CDR3, as DNA: TGTGCCAGCAGTTACTCGGGCAGGTCTAGCAATCAGCCCCAGCATTTT.

The genes are TRBV4-1 and TRBJ2-1; 13 bases map to TRBD2. The J segment lost 6 bases and the V segment lost 2 bases, leaving 10 bases of the junction unmatched. The CDR3 runs 18 residues. Germline CDR1 MGHRA, CDR2 YSYEKL. Written as DNA, the CDR3 is TGCGCCAGCAGCCAATCAGGACTAGCGGGAGTGCCGGGCAATGAGCAGTTCTTC. It encodes CASSQSGLAGVPGNEQFF.

The chain carries TRBV11-2 and TRBJ2-3, with D tentatively TRBD2 (6 bases). Germline V gene data show CDR1 as SGHAT and CDR2 as FQNNGV. Between the trimmed V and J ends, which lost 5 bases and 4 bases, there was a span of 16 bases. The CDR3 is 15 amino acids. CDR3 sequence reads: CASSLGLRGADTQYF. CDR3 in DNA: TGTGCCAGCAGCCTGGGACTTAGAGGGGCAGATACGCAGTATTTT.

The chain carries TRBV6-6 and TRBJ2-7, with D maybe TRBD1 (6 bases). V dropped 4 bases and J dropped 2 bases, with 15 bases sitting between them. Germline CDR1 is MNHNY and CDR2 is SVGAGI (reference sequence). This CDR3 region has 15 residues. The CDR3, as DNA: TGTGCCAGCAGTTCCCTCCGGGACAACACCTACGAGCAGTACTTC. Its protein is CASSSLRDNTYEQYF.

This sequence joins TRBV28 and TRBJ1-2, with D uncertain. CDR3 length: 16 amino acids. Trimming pared 8 bases from V and 2 bases from J, leaving 21 bases between. Germline values: CDR1 MDHEN, CDR2 SYDVKM. CDR3 loop: CASRGMGGRENYGYTF. DNA for the CDR3: TGTGCCAGCCGAGGGATGGGTGGACGGGAAAACTATGGCTACACCTTC.

The rearrangement joins TRBV3-1 (or the pseudogene TRBV3-2) to TRBJ1-5; D call uncertain. The V end was cut by 2 bases, the J end by 0 bases, with 14 bases between. This CDR3 is 17 amino acids long. CDR1 is LGHDT and CDR2 is YNNKEL in the germline V gene (reference sequence). As DNA, the CDR3 is TGTGCCAGCAGCCAATATCATCCGCCACTTAGCAATCAGCCCCAGCATTTT. The encoded protein is CASSQYHPPLSNQPQHF.

The J gene is TRBJ1-1, the V gene TRBV21-1; TRBD1, as called in the table, went unchecked against the DNA. TRBV21-1 is given as a pseudogene. CDR3 length equals 13 residues. The CDR3 nucleotides are TGTGCCAGCAGGAGGGGGAGCAACACTGAAGCTTTCTTT. It codes for CASRRGSNTEAFF.

The chain is built from TRBV5-1 and TRBJ1-1, with TRBD1 identical over 7 bases. Germline V CDR1 and CDR2: SGHRS, YFSETQ. The CDR3 length is 13 residues. V lost 6 bases, J lost 1 base, and 3 bases stayed unmatched. The CDR3: CASTRQGNTEAFF. CDR3 DNA sequence: TGCGCCAGCACCCGACAGGGGAACACTGAAGCTTTCTTT.

Written as DNA, the CDR3 is TGTGCCAGCAGCACCGGACTAAACTCCTACAATGAGCAGTTCTTC. This encodes CASSTGLNSYNEQFF. The chain uses TRBV5-4 and TRBJ2-1; weak D call: TRBD2 (6 bases). The V end lost 4 bases, the J end lost 0 bases, and 11 bases lay between the germline ends. From germline, CDR1 is SGHNT and CDR2 YYREEE (reference sequence). CDR3 length: 15 amino acids.

This chain joins TRBV19 and TRBJ1-1, with 9 bases aligning to TRBD1. V was pared by 7 bases and J by 4 bases, with 4 bases of the junction left unmatched. This CDR3 is built from 13 residues. Germline V gives CDR1 LNHDA, CDR2 SQIVND (reference sequence). CDR3 sequence (DNA): TGTGCCAGTACAAGACAGGGGGGCACTGAAGCTTTCTTT. Protein sequence: CASTRQGGTEAFF.

V gene TRBV25-1 combines with J gene TRBJ1-5; no reliable D call. Trimming took 5 bases from V and 0 from J, leaving 5 bases between them. CDR3 length equals 13 residues. From germline, CDR1 is MGHDK and CDR2 SYGVNS. The CDR3 coding sequence is TGTGCCAGCAGTCTAGATAGCAATCAGCCCCAGCATTTT. Translating it yields CASSLDSNQPQHF.

The V and J genes are TRBV4-3 and TRBJ2-3; 10 positions match TRBD2. CDR1 and CDR2 (germline): LGHNA, YSLEER. The ends lost 4 bases at V and 0 bases at J; junction bases unmatched: 10. This CDR3 is built from 18 residues. The CDR3, as DNA: TGCGCCAGCAGCCGAGGACTAGCGGAAGGTGCTAGCACAGATACGCAGTATTTT. This encodes CASSRGLAEGASTDTQYF.

This clone appeared once. The chain uses TRBV10-3 and TRBJ2-1, with D possibly TRBD2 on 5 matching bases. The V gene lost 4 bases and the J gene lost 1 base, with 11 bases spanning the gap. Germline values: CDR1 ENHRY, CDR2 SYGVKD. The CDR3 consists of 15 residues. For the CDR3, the DNA is TGTGCCATCAGTGGAGGCCTAGCATCCTACAATGAGCAGTTCTTC. Translated, it gives CAISGGLASYNEQFF.

The chain joins TRBV7-3 to TRBJ2-6; D unresolved. Germline V gene sequence: CDR1 SGHTA, CDR2 FQGTGA. V lost 8 bases, J lost 2 bases, and 4 bases lay in between. This CDR3 is built from 12 residues. The CDR3 bases are TGTGCCAGCTCTACTGGGGCCAACGTCCTGACTTTC. Translation gives CASSTGANVLTF.

This rearrangement joins TRBV6-5 to TRBJ1-5; 9 bases are shared with TRBD1. Trimming cost V 6 bases and J 6 bases; bases outside gene matches: 6. The CDR3 sequence is 14 residues long. Germline V gives CDR1 MNHEY, CDR2 SVGAGI. CDR3 sequence: CASRGGQGLQPQHF. The CDR3 nucleotides are TGTGCCAGCAGGGGGGGACAGGGACTTCAGCCCCAGCATTTT.

V usage is TRBV5-6 and J usage is TRBJ2-1; 13 bases map to TRBD2. This CDR3 comprises 16 residues. V shed 3 bases and J 7 bases; nucleotides not matched to a gene: 7. Germline loops: CDR1 SGHDT, CDR2 YYEEEE. The CDR3 DNA is TGTGCCAGCAGCTACCTCCGGACTAGCGGGGGTAATGAGCAGTTCTTC. Translating it yields CASSYLRTSGGNEQFF.

This clone was recorded only once. V gene TRBV5-1 combines with J gene TRBJ2-1, with 10 nucleotides matching TRBD2. CDR1 and CDR2 from the germline V gene are SGHRS and YFSETQ. CDR3 length: 14 amino acids. V lost 4 bases and J lost 8; bases outside the gene matches: 6. In DNA form, the CDR3 reads TGCGCCAGCAGCGTCAGCGGGGGGGCGGATGAGCAGTTCTTC. Translating it yields CASSVSGGADEQFF.

This clone was seen a single time. This chain links TRBV10-2 with TRBJ2-5; 12 nucleotides align to TRBD2. Germline-derived CDR1 and CDR2 are WSHSY and SAAADI. Trimming at V came to 7 bases and at J to 1 base, leaving 4 bases not matched to a gene. This CDR3 spans 15 amino acids. CDR3 region: CASKGLAGFQETQYF. CDR3 bases: TGCGCCAGCAAAGGACTAGCGGGATTCCAAGAGACCCAGTACTTC.

V usage is TRBV7-3 and J usage is TRBJ2-7, with 10 nucleotides matching TRBD1. The V gene end was trimmed by 5 bases and the J gene end by 9 bases; junction bases not matched to a gene: 13. This CDR3 has 15 residues. Germline V gives CDR1 SGHTA, CDR2 FQGTGA. The CDR3 is CASSPPGQGLLGQYF. In nucleotides, the CDR3 is TGTGCCAGCAGCCCGCCGGGACAGGGGTTATTGGGGCAGTACTTC.

The rearrangement uses TRBV5-4 and TRBJ2-1; weak D call: TRBD2 (6 bases). This CDR3 has 14 amino acids. From germline, CDR1 is SGHNT and CDR2 YYREEE (reference sequence). V was shortened by 3 bases and J by 5 bases, with 12 bases between the two germline ends. The CDR3 coding sequence is TGTGCCAGCAGCTCAGGAGGGTACGACAATGAGCAGTTCTTC. This sequence encodes CASSSGGYDNEQFF.

V and J are TRBV18 and TRBJ2-5; D is unclear. Trimming took 3 bases from V and 7 from J, leaving 6 bases between them. Per the germline V gene, CDR1 is KGHSH and CDR2 is LQKENI. The CDR3 covers 11 residues. The CDR3 nucleotides are TGTGCCAGCTCACCGTCCGGGACCCAGTACTTC. This translates into CASSPSGTQYF.

This chain joins TRBV5-5 and TRBJ1-1, with TRBD1 matching over 9 bases. This CDR3 spans 16 amino acids. Trimming removed 1 base from V and 6 bases from J; junction bases left unmatched: 10. The germline V gene encodes CDR1 SGHKS and CDR2 YYEKEE (reference sequence). CDR3 sequence (DNA): TGTGCCAGCAGCTTGTACCCGGGACAGGGTAACTCTGAAGCTTTCTTT. This translates into CASSLYPGQGNSEAFF.